The sequence of this T cell receptor beta chain was determined in a study of shared clonotypes between healthy human individuals. Whole-study results and caveats: Larger estimated richness was generally seen in naive subsets than in memory subsets.

The protocol was immunoSEQ multiplex PCR, while the TCRdb copy is restricted to in-frame clones and leaves out a portion. This sample carries 2 million to 2.5 million clones, more than 90% of them seen once, and the ten largest clones take around 0.13%. About this clone: Its target is unknown. The sample carries other DNA sequences with the same CDR3.

This TCR was recovered from a man younger than 35 in good health. Sequencing was performed on naive CD4+ T cells sorted from blood. Subset given: CD45RA+ positively selected.

The DNA of the CDR3 is TGTGCCAGCAGCTTAGCGGCCTACGAGCAGTACTTC. It encodes CASSLAAYEQYF. V usage is TRBV7-2 and J usage is TRBJ2-7, with unresolved D. There are 12 residues in the CDR3. V was clipped by 0 bases and J by 2 bases, with 2 bases between them. Germline values: CDR1 SGHTA, CDR2 FQGNSA.